One sample yielded the 22 T cell receptor beta chains listed below, sequenced in a study of T cells in Graves' hyperthyroidism and ophthalmopathy. From RNA transcripts, TCR beta CDR3 regions were amplified. The TCR CDR3 first-round RT-PCR relied on the HTBI primer set. MiXCR, applied by TCRdb to the multiplex PCR reads, yields one record per CDR3 protein. The data contain hundreds of thousands of distinct CDR3 sequences, 11% to 15% of them singletons. The sample was blood. These receptors all come from a young woman with Graves' hyperthyroidism.

This clonotype was seen at least ten times. The gene calls are TRBV7-8 and TRBJ1-1, with D possibly matching TRBD1 (5 bases). The CDR3 extends over 16 amino acids. The germline gives CDR1 SGHVS, CDR2 FQNEAQ. Trimming removed 5 bases from V and 0 bases from J, with 16 bases in between. As DNA, the CDR3 is TGTGCCAGCAGCCCCGGGACCAATGAAATGAACACTGAAGCTTTCTTT. This sequence encodes CASSPGTNEMNTEAFF. Variable domain in full (rest from reference TRBV7-8 and TRBJ1-1): GAGVSQSPRYKVAKRGQDVALRCDPISGHVSLFWYQQALGQGPEFLTYFQNEAQLDKSGLPSDRFFAERPEGSVSTLKIQRTQQEDSAVYLCASSPGTNEMNTEAFFGQGTRLTVV.

This clonotype was seen at least ten times. The V call is TRBV9, the J call TRBJ2-1; 11 bases fit TRBD2. The CDR3 covers 18 residues. V dropped 0 bases and J dropped 0; count of bases not matched to a gene: 5. The germline CDR1 and CDR2 sequences are SGDLS and YYNGEE. This chain's CDR3 is CASSVEGSGRGSYNEQFF. Here the CDR3 DNA reads TGTGCCAGCAGCGTAGAAGGTAGCGGGAGGGGCTCCTACAATGAGCAGTTCTTC.

At least ten counts were recorded for this clonotype. The rearrangement joins TRBV30 to TRBJ2-1; D remains unclear. The length of the CDR3 is 14 residues. Germline CDR1 reads GTSNPN; CDR2 reads SVGIG (reference sequence). V lost 1 base to trimming and J lost 13 bases, with 20 bases between them. CDR3 DNA: TGTGCCTGGAGTGGGGATACCCCCTACTTCAATCAGTTCTTC. Protein: CAWSGDTPYFNQFF.

In this sample, this clonotype turned up many times. A read error may produce the germline difference seen at one junction end. The chain's CDR3 is CASSLDRLNQPQHF. The CDR3 region has the DNA TGTGCCAGCAGCTTAGACAGACTCAATCAGCCCCAGCATTTT. The chain joins TRBV12-3 or TRBV12-4 to TRBJ1-5, with D tentatively TRBD1 (5 bases). CDR3 length: 14 residues.

The sample holds a few counts of this clonotype. The rearrangement joins TRBV9 to TRBJ1-4, with TRBD1 as a possible D gene (6 bases). The CDR3 length is 17 residues. V lost 0 bases, J lost 8 bases, and 20 bases lay in between. Germline assignment: CDR1 SGDLS and CDR2 YYNGEE. The CDR3 sequence is CASSVAGGGRGTEKLFF. The CDR3 coding sequence is TGTGCCAGCAGCGTAGCCGGAGGCGGCAGGGGTACAGAAAAACTGTTTTTT.

The chain joins TRBV20-1 to TRBJ2-5, with D maybe TRBD1 (6 bases). Per the germline V gene, CDR1 is DFQATT and CDR2 is SNEGSKA (reference sequence). The ends were cut back, 1 base at V and 5 bases at J, with 11 bases in the middle. This CDR3 spans 13 amino acids. CDR3 nucleotides: TGCAGTGCTAGAGGTACAGGGTGGGAGACCCAGTACTTC. Its translation: CSARGTGWETQYF.

The chain combines TRBV7-9 with TRBJ1-4; a possible D gene is TRBD1 (5 bases). CDR3 length: 16 amino acids. Germline V gives CDR1 SEHNR, CDR2 FQNEAQ (reference sequence). V was clipped by 3 bases and J by 5 bases, with 16 bases between them. DNA of the CDR3: TGTGCCAGCAGCTTGACCCCGAAGGGGAACAATGAAAAACTGTTTTTT. It is translated as CASSLTPKGNNEKLFF.

This clonotype has at least ten counts. V usage is TRBV7-6 and J usage is TRBJ1-1; tentative D call: TRBD1 (5 bases). This CDR3 has 15 amino acids. Trimming removed 5 bases from V and 1 base from J, with 14 bases in between. Germline values: CDR1 SGHVS, CDR2 FNYEAQ. The CDR3: CASSPGVTGNTEAFF. The CDR3 DNA sequence: TGTGCCAGCAGCCCGGGGGTGACGGGGAACACTGAAGCTTTCTTT.

This clonotype has ten or more counts. The chain employs TRBV13 and TRBJ2-7; 9 bases align to TRBD1. The germline CDR1 and CDR2 sequences are PRHDT and FYEKMQ (reference sequence). V lost 5 bases and J lost 5; bases outside the gene matches: 10. The CDR3 length is 15 residues. Written as DNA, the CDR3 is TGTGCCAGCAGCCAGAGCGGGACAGGGTCCCACGAGCAGTACTTC. This translates into CASSQSGTGSHEQYF.

The sample holds many counts of this clonotype. The chain combines TRBV28 with TRBJ2-3, with 7 bases that match TRBD1. The CDR3 length is 15 residues. CDR1 is MDHEN and CDR2 is SYDVKM in the germline V gene. V gave up 5 bases and J gave up 7 bases; unmatched junction bases: 12. CDR3 sequence reads: CASSQFRQGIYTQYF. The CDR3 DNA reads as TGTGCCAGCAGTCAATTTCGACAGGGTATCTATACGCAGTATTTT.

This chain joins TRBV6-2 or TRBV6-3 and TRBJ2-5; 9 bases are a match to TRBD1. With 2 bases clipped from V and 4 bases from J, the junction kept 5 bases outside the gene matches. CDR1 and CDR2 from the germline V gene are MNHEY and SVGEGT. The CDR3 is 15 amino acids. CDR3 sequence reads: CASSYGTGFRETQYF. The CDR3 coding sequence is TGTGCCAGCAGTTACGGGACAGGGTTTCGAGAGACCCAGTACTTC.

This clonotype occurred a few times. The CDR3 DNA reads as TGTGCCAGCAGCCCCGGGGGTATCGGCTTCTACACTGAAGCTTTCTTT. Translating it yields CASSPGGIGFYTEAFF. The rearrangement links TRBV6-1 to TRBJ1-1, with D tentatively TRBD1 (5 bases). Trimming removed 6 bases at V and 3 bases at J, with 20 bases between. CDR1 and CDR2 (germline): MNHNS, SASEGT. The CDR3 is made up of 16 amino acids.

J is TRBJ1-1 and V is TRBV5-1; TRBD1 might be the D (5 bases). V lost 1 base, J lost 5 bases, and 15 bases lay in between. Germline CDR1 SGHRS, CDR2 YFSETQ. CDR3 length: 15 residues. The CDR3, as DNA: TGCGCCAGCAGCTTGTACGGGGGGAAGGGGACTGAAGCTTTCTTT. Translating gives CASSLYGGKGTEAFF.

This clonotype was counted only a few times. This chain links TRBV30 with TRBJ1-5; no definite D call. V gave up 1 base and J gave up 0 bases, with 7 bases separating them. The CDR3 has 14 amino acids. The V gene's germline CDR1 is GTSNPN and CDR2 SVGIG (reference sequence). The DNA of the CDR3 is TGTGCCTGGAGTGATATGAATAGCAATCAGCCCCAGCATTTT. Amino acid sequence: CAWSDMNSNQPQHF. Combining the CDR3 with reference TRBV30 and TRBJ1-5 gives the whole variable domain SQTIHQWPATLVQPVGSPLSLECTVEGTSNPNLYWYRQAAGRGLQLLFYSVGIGQISSEVPQNLSASRPQDRQFILSSKKLLLSDSGFYLCAWSDMNSNQPQHFGDGTRLSIL.

The table lists this clonotype with many counts. The chain recombines TRBV20-1 with TRBJ2-5, with TRBD1 matching 11 bases. Per the germline V gene, CDR1 is DFQATT and CDR2 is SNEGSKA (reference sequence). V lost 4 bases to trimming and J lost 0 bases; unmatched junction nucleotides: 4. CDR3 length: 15 residues. CDR3 in amino acids: CSAISGQGDQETQYF. The CDR3 DNA reads as TGCAGTGCTATTTCGGGACAGGGGGACCAAGAGACCCAGTACTTC.

This clonotype turned up a few times. The chain couples TRBV7-9 to TRBJ2-1, with 7 bases fitting TRBD2. The germline V gene has CDR1 SEHNR and CDR2 FQNEAQ (reference sequence). Unmatched junction bases numbered 5, after V lost 1 base and J lost 5 bases. The CDR3 contains 15 residues. CDR3 region: CASSLGGGGNNEQFF. The CDR3 coding sequence is TGTGCCAGCAGCTTAGGTGGGGGGGGAAACAATGAGCAGTTCTTC.

This clonotype was picked up a small number of times. J is TRBJ2-3 and V is TRBV6-1, with 12 bases matching TRBD2. Trimming cost V 11 bases and J 2 bases; bases outside gene matches: 8. The V gene's germline CDR1 is MNHNS and CDR2 SASEGT. This CDR3 has 15 amino acids. The CDR3 sequence: CASKGTSGHTDTQYF. The CDR3 region has the DNA TGTGCCTCGAAGGGGACTAGCGGGCACACAGATACGCAGTATTTT.

This clonotype has just a few counts. The rearrangement joins TRBV6-2 or TRBV6-3 to TRBJ1-2, with a tentative D call TRBD1 (6 bases). This CDR3 comprises 12 residues. Germline V lookup: CDR1 MNHEY, CDR2 SVGEGT. The CDR3 loop is CASGGGAAGYTF. For the CDR3, the DNA is TGTGCGAGCGGTGGGGGGGCGGCGGGCTACACCTTC.

This clonotype is a singleton in its sample. The chain couples TRBV5-6 to TRBJ2-3; TRBD2 is a possible D gene (5 bases). The CDR3 extends over 18 amino acids. Germline V gene data show CDR1 as SGHDT and CDR2 as YYEEEE. The ends were cut back, 0 bases at V and 0 bases at J, with 17 bases in the middle. CDR3 residues: CASSLEGGLSSSTDTQYF. The CDR3 bases are TGTGCCAGCAGCTTGGAAGGCGGGCTTTCCTCTAGCACAGATACGCAGTATTTT.

This clonotype was observed many times. The chain couples TRBV4-2 to TRBJ1-1, with TRBD1 as a possible D gene (6 bases). Germline lookup yields CDR1 LGHNA and CDR2 YNFKEQ. The CDR3 spans 16 residues. The ends were cut back, 0 bases at V and 7 bases at J, with 18 bases in the middle. The CDR3 DNA sequence: TGTGCCAGCAGCCAAGAGAGGACAGCCTCATTTGGTGAAGCTTTCTTT. As protein: CASSQERTASFGEAFF.

This clonotype has a handful of counts. The chain uses TRBV15 and TRBJ1-3; D unclear. With 0 bases removed from V and 0 bases from J, the gap between germline ends came to 9 bases. Per germline, CDR1 LNHNV and CDR2 YYDKDF (reference sequence). The length of the CDR3 is 16 residues. CDR3 DNA sequence: TGTGCCACCAGCAGAGACGCCACAATCTCTGGAAACACCATATATTTT. It codes for CATSRDATISGNTIYF.

This clonotype turned up a few times. V is TRBV3-1 and J is TRBJ2-1; 10 nucleotides line up with TRBD2. The CDR3 extends over 19 amino acids. Germline lookup yields CDR1 LGHDT and CDR2 YNNKEL (reference sequence). V shed 4 bases and J 6 bases; nucleotides not matched to a gene: 18. The CDR3 here is CASSLTLEQQREGFNEQFF. In DNA form, the CDR3 reads TGTGCCAGCAGCCTCACCCTTGAGCAGCAGCGGGAGGGATTCAATGAGCAGTTCTTC.